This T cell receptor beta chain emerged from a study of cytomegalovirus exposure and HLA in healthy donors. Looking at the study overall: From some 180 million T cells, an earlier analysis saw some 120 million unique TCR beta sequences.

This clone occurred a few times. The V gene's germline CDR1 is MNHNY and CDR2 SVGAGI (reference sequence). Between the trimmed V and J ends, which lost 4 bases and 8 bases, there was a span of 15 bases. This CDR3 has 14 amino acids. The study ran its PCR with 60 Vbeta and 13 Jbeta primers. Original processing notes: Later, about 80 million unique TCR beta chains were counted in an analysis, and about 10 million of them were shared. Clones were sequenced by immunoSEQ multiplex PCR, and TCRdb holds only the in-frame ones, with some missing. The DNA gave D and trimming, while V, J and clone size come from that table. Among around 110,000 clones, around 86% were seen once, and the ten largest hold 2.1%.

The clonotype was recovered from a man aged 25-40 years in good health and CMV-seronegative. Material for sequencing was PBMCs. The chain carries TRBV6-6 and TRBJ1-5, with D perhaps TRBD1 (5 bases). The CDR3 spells CASSWDGGGKPQHF. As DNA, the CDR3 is TGTGCCAGCAGTTGGGACGGGGGAGGTAAGCCCCAGCATTTT.